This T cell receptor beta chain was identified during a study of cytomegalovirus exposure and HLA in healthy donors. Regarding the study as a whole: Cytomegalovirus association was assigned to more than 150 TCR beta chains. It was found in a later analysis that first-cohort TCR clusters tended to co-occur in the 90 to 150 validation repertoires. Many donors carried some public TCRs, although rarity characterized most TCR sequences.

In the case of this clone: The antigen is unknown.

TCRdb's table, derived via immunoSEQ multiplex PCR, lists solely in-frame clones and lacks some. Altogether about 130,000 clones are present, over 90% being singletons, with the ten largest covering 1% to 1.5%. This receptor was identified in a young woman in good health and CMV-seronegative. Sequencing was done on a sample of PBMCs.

CDR3 in DNA: TGCGCCAGCAGCTCACAGGGGGAAGGAAACACCATATATTTT. Its translation is CASSSQGEGNTIYF. The chain has TRBV5-1 and TRBJ1-3, with 8 bases aligning to TRBD1. V was pared by 3 bases and J by 4 bases, with 3 bases of the junction left unmatched. Germline loops: CDR1 SGHRS, CDR2 YFSETQ. This CDR3 has 14 amino acids.